This TCR beta chain was sequenced for a study of early T cells in non-severe SARS-CoV-2 infection. Study-wide context: It was bulk RNA from unsorted whole blood that was sequenced, and the chains were unpaired. Study-level results: VDJdb-based matching was biased toward anti-spike CD8 responses and missed private and CD4 specificities.

This clonotype was observed many times. The antigen is undetermined. TCRdb used MiXCR to reprocess the 5' RACE reads, holding one entry per CDR3 protein. This sample has 20,000 to 25,000 distinct CDR3 sequences, with just under 4.5% found just once. Germline-derived CDR1 and CDR2 are SGDLS and YYNGEE. Trimming stripped 3 bases from V and 0 bases from J, with 13 bases between. The CDR3 has 16 residues. The gene calls are TRBV9 and TRBJ2-1; D remains unclear. This clonotype was sampled from an adult who was a healthcare worker with PCR-confirmed SARS-CoV-2 infection or an uninfected control (not recorded which). Sequenced: whole blood. CDR3: CASSAPDGRSYNEQFF. CDR3 DNA sequence: TGTGCCAGCAGCGCTCCGGACGGGCGCTCCTACAATGAGCAGTTCTTC.